The 14 T cell receptor beta chains given below trace back to one sample, sequenced in a study of technical replicates of blood from a few donors. Some clones are missing from TCRdb's copy, which holds only in-frame ones; the method was immunoSEQ multiplex PCR. The sample lists over 55,000 clones, 75% to 95% occurring once. Sequencing input: PBMCs. Receptor source: a human donor in good health. Some clones in this sample may be carry-over from other donors' samples.

The V gene is TRBV6-1, the J gene TRBJ1-4, with D possibly being TRBD1 (5 bases). Trimming took 7 bases from V and 7 from J, leaving 16 bases between them. The germline CDR1 and CDR2 sequences are MNHNS and SASEGT. The CDR3 extends over 14 amino acids. CDR3 sequence (DNA): TGTGCCAGCAATACTCAGGGATTTGGTGAAAAACTGTTTTTT. Translated: CASNTQGFGEKLFF.

A single count supports this clone. This sequence joins TRBV5-4 and TRBJ2-2, with TRBD1 matching over 8 bases. The CDR3 extends over 16 amino acids. Germline V gene data show CDR1 as SGHNT and CDR2 as YYREEE (reference sequence). The junction had 12 bases not matched to a gene; V was cut back by 5 bases and J by 6 bases. CDR3 in amino acids: CASSPTGGRGPGELFF. The CDR3 DNA reads TGTGCCAGCAGTCCTACAGGGGGTCGTGGTCCCGGGGAGCTGTTTTTT.

The V and J genes are TRBV2 and TRBJ2-3, with D perhaps matching TRBD1 (6 bases). The CDR3 is 15 amino acids. Trimming shortened V by 7 bases and J by 0 bases, and 14 bases separated the two germline ends. CDR1 and CDR2 (germline): SNHLY, FYNNEI. DNA for the CDR3: TGTGCCAGCAACCCCGGGACATCTAGCACAGATACGCAGTATTTT. Translated, it gives CASNPGTSSTDTQYF.

The chain is built from TRBV11-3 and TRBJ2-1; 11 nucleotides match TRBD2. Germline CDR1 and CDR2: SGHNT and YENEEA. V trimming: 5 bases; J trimming: 5 bases; junction bases outside the gene matches: 8. The CDR3 loop spans 16 amino acids. The CDR3 is CASSKTSGGRDNEQFF. CDR3 in DNA: TGTGCCAGCAGCAAAACTAGCGGGGGACGTGACAATGAGCAGTTCTTC.

Only a few counts were recorded for this clone. This rearrangement joins TRBV6-5 to TRBJ1-1, with TRBD1 identical over 7 bases. The CDR3 spans 15 residues. V lost 4 bases, J lost 2 bases, and 7 bases stayed unmatched. The germline V gene has CDR1 MNHEY and CDR2 SVGAGI. This CDR3 reads CASSSPTGRNTEAFF. The CDR3 DNA reads as TGTGCCAGCAGTTCCCCGACAGGGAGAAACACTGAAGCTTTCTTT.

The chain joins TRBV7-4 to TRBJ1-5; TRBD1 aligns across 10 bases. V shed 3 bases and J 3 bases; nucleotides not matched to a gene: 8. The CDR3 runs to 17 residues. The germline V gene has CDR1 SGHVT and CDR2 SQSDAQ. CDR3 sequence reads: CASSFYKTGGSNQPQHF. CDR3 DNA: TGTGCCAGCAGCTTTTATAAGACAGGGGGCTCCAATCAGCCCCAGCATTTT. The whole variable domain, remainder taken from reference TRBV7-4 and TRBJ1-5, is GAGVSQSPRYKVAKRGRDVALRCDSISGHVTLYWYRQTLGQGSEVLTYSQSDAQRDKSGRPSGRFSAERPERSVSTLKIQRTEQGDSAVYLCASSFYKTGGSNQPQHFGDGTRLSIL.

This clone was detected only once. The chain recombines TRBV20-1 with TRBJ2-1, with D hard to call. V was trimmed by 7 bases and J by 4 bases, leaving 8 bases between them. The germline CDR1 and CDR2 sequences are DFQATT and SNEGSKA (reference sequence). The CDR3 runs 11 residues. The CDR3 spells CSVAEYNEQFF. The CDR3 nucleotides are TGCAGTGTGGCCGAATACAATGAGCAGTTCTTC.

V and J are TRBV9 and TRBJ1-3; a possible D gene is TRBD1 (6 bases). There are 17 residues in the CDR3. Germline CDR1 is SGDLS and CDR2 is YYNGEE. V was clipped by 4 bases and J by 0 bases, with 17 bases between them. In DNA, the CDR3 is TGTGCCAGCAGCCTCAGGGGCGAGGGGACCTCTGGAAACACCATATATTTT. It is translated as CASSLRGEGTSGNTIYF.

The V and J genes are TRBV18 and TRBJ2-5, with TRBD2 matching 10 bases. V lost 6 bases to trimming and J lost 4 bases; unmatched junction nucleotides: 8. The CDR3 length is 15 residues. Per the germline V gene, CDR1 is KGHSH and CDR2 is LQKENI. CDR3 DNA sequence: TGTGCCAGCTCTGCCAGCGGGAGGGCCGGAGAGACCCAGTACTTC. Protein product: CASSASGRAGETQYF. Drawing the rest from reference TRBV18 and TRBJ2-5, the complete variable domain is NAGVMQNPRHLVRRRGQEARLRCSPMKGHSHVYWYRQLPEEGLKFMVYLQKENIIDESGMPKERFSAEFPKEGPSILRIQQVVRGDSAAYFCASSASGRAGETQYFGPGTRLLVL.

V is TRBV5-1 and J is TRBJ1-1, with a tentative D call TRBD1 (6 bases). CDR3 length: 14 residues. Germline CDR1 and CDR2: SGHRS and YFSETQ. Trimming shortened V by 4 bases and J by 1 base, and 11 bases separated the two germline ends. This CDR3 reads CASSKGQANTEAFF. CDR3 DNA: TGCGCCAGCAGCAAGGGACAAGCGAACACTGAAGCTTTCTTT.

V is TRBV19 and J is TRBJ1-4, with 7 bases identical to TRBD1. The CDR3 loop spans 15 amino acids. Germline loops: CDR1 LNHDA, CDR2 SQIVND (reference sequence). Trimming at V came to 3 bases and at J to 7 bases, leaving 8 bases not matched to a gene. The CDR3 is CASSILGRGIEKLFF. The CDR3, as DNA: TGTGCCAGTAGTATTCTTGGCAGGGGGATTGAAAAACTGTTTTTT. Complete variable domain (other parts from reference TRBV19 and TRBJ1-4): DGGITQSPKYLFRKEGQNVTLSCEQNLNHDAMYWYRQDPGQGLRLIYYSQIVNDFQKGDIAEGYSVSREKKESFPLTVTSAQKNPTAFYLCASSILGRGIEKLFFGSGTQLSVL.

The chain uses TRBV2 and TRBJ2-7; possible D gene TRBD2, 6 bases. With 0 bases removed from V and 7 bases from J, the gap between germline ends came to 10 bases. Germline assignment: CDR1 SNHLY and CDR2 FYNNEI. CDR3 length equals 13 residues. As DNA, the CDR3 is TGTGCCAGCAGTGAAGCCCGTGCGGGGGAGCAGTACTTC. Its translation: CASSEARAGEQYF.

A remark on this clone: A junction boundary mismatches the germline segment, possibly from a read error. The chain carries TRBV6-5 and TRBJ2-7; TRBD1 matches at 10 bases. Germline CDR1 and CDR2: MNHEY and SVGAGI. The CDR3 contains 14 residues. CDR3 amino acids: CASSYSGQGRLVDF. CDR3 DNA: TGTGCCAGCAGTTACTCGGGACAGGGGAGATTGGTGGACTTC.

The gene calls are TRBV6-4 and TRBJ2-3; 9 positions match TRBD1. The CDR3 contains 15 residues. V shed 2 bases and J 6 bases; nucleotides not matched to a gene: 6. The germline CDR1 and CDR2 sequences are MRHNA and SNTAGT. The CDR3 sequence is CASSDVGQGSDTQYF. In DNA form, the CDR3 reads TGTGCCAGCAGTGACGTGGGACAGGGATCTGATACGCAGTATTTT.